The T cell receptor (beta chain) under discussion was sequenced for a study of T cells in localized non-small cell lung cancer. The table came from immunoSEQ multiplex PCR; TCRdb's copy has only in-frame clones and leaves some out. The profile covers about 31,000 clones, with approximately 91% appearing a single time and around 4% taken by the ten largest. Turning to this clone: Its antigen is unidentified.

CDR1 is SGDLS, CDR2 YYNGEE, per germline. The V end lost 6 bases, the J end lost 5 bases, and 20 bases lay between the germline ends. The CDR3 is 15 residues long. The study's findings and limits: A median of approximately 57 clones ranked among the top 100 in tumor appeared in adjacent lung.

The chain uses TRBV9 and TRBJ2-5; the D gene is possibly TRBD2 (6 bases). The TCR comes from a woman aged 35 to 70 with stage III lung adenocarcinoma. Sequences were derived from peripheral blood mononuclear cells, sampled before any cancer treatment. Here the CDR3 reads CASTSFGGAGETQYF. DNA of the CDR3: TGTGCCAGCACCTCGTTCGGGGGAGCCGGGGAGACCCAGTACTTC.